The 20 T cell receptor beta chains reported below all come from one sample, sequenced in a study of blood T cells in healthy people across ages. Alongside a J-beta primer mix, a sample-barcoded 5' primer served in a second PCR lasting 7 to 11 cycles. One entry per CDR3 protein, called by TCRdb with MiXCR from the 5' RACE reads. The sample holds about 1,800,000 distinct CDR3 sequences, 28% seen once. Sequenced material: blood. These receptors all stem from a woman aged 30 to 39 in good health.

In its sample, this clonotype was seen a few times. V gene TRBV7-2 combines with J gene TRBJ1-4; possible D gene TRBD1, 5 bases. The ends were cut back, 5 bases at V and 5 bases at J, with 9 bases in the middle. CDR3 length equals 13 residues. The germline V gene has CDR1 SGHTA and CDR2 FQGNSA. The CDR3 DNA sequence: TGTGCCAGCAGCCACTACAGGAATGAAAAACTGTTTTTT. It yields the protein CASSHYRNEKLFF.

V and J are TRBV18 and TRBJ2-1; no definite D call. Trimming took 3 bases from V and 7 from J, leaving 10 bases between them. Germline loops: CDR1 KGHSH, CDR2 LQKENI. The CDR3 loop spans 13 amino acids. The CDR3 is CASSPVTNNEQFF. The CDR3 DNA follows: TGTGCCAGCTCACCCGTTACTAATAATGAGCAGTTCTTC.

This clonotype showed up many times. The genes are TRBV30 and TRBJ1-5; 7 positions agree with TRBD1. Germline V gives CDR1 GTSNPN, CDR2 SVGIG (reference sequence). The CDR3 contains 15 residues. The junction had 8 bases not matched to a gene; V was cut back by 3 bases and J by 3 bases. The chain's CDR3 is CAWRLKGAFNQPQHF. The CDR3 DNA sequence: TGTGCCTGGAGGTTGAAGGGGGCCTTCAATCAGCCCCAGCATTTT.

This clonotype was seen a handful of times. The gene calls are TRBV5-1 and TRBJ1-4; D ambiguous. The CDR3 length is 16 residues. Trimming took 0 bases from V and 3 from J, leaving 12 bases between them. Germline lookup yields CDR1 SGHRS and CDR2 YFSETQ. The CDR3 protein is CASSLGAGRANEKLFF. The CDR3 DNA sequence: TGCGCCAGCAGCTTGGGGGCCGGGCGGGCTAATGAAAAACTGTTTTTT.

This clonotype was seen many times. This sequence joins TRBV29-1 and TRBJ2-7; possibly TRBD2 for D (5 bases). Germline assignment: CDR1 SQVTM and CDR2 ANQGSEA. The CDR3 spans 13 residues. The V gene lost 1 base and the J gene lost 2 bases, with 9 bases spanning the gap. CDR3 amino acids: CSVEALATYEQYF. The CDR3 DNA is TGCAGCGTTGAAGCTCTAGCTACCTACGAGCAGTACTTC.

This chain joins TRBV5-1 and TRBJ2-7, with a weak D call TRBD2 (6 bases). V lost 0 bases and J 1 base, leaving 14 bases between the germline ends. The CDR3 covers 16 residues. Germline V gene sequence: CDR1 SGHRS, CDR2 YFSETQ. CDR3 sequence: CASSLGKGSGSYEQYF. CDR3 bases: TGCGCCAGCAGCTTGGGGAAGGGTAGCGGATCCTACGAGCAGTACTTC.

The rearrangement uses TRBV14 and TRBJ2-1; D possibly corresponds to TRBD2 (6 bases). From germline, CDR1 is SGHDN and CDR2 FVKESK. This CDR3 region has 13 residues. The germline V and J ends were trimmed by 4 bases and 9 bases, with 13 bases remaining between them. Here the CDR3 reads CASSPRLGGEQFF. CDR3 nucleotides: TGTGCCAGCAGCCCCCGACTGGGGGGTGAGCAGTTCTTC.

CDR3 nucleotide sequence: TGTGCTAGTGGACCCCGAGTGGGAGGCTCCTACAATGAGCAGTTCTTC. Amino acids: CASGPRVGGSYNEQFF. This rearrangement joins TRBV12-5 to TRBJ2-1; weak D call: TRBD2 (6 bases). Germline V gives CDR1 LGHNT, CDR2 FRNRAP. The CDR3 has 16 residues. The ends were cut back, 6 bases at V and 0 bases at J, with 15 bases in the middle.

At least ten counts were recorded for this clonotype. The chain is built from TRBV4-1 and TRBJ2-1; 7 bases are shared with TRBD2. The V gene's germline CDR1 is MGHRA and CDR2 YSYEKL. V lost 3 bases, J lost 13 bases, and 9 bases stayed unmatched. The CDR3 spans 13 residues. DNA for the CDR3: TGCGCCAGCAGCCAGATAGTCGGGACTATACAGTTCTTC. Amino acids: CASSQIVGTIQFF.

At least ten counts were recorded for this clonotype. The chain couples TRBV7-3 to TRBJ2-5; TRBD2 matches at 7 bases. The germline V gene has CDR1 SGHTA and CDR2 FQGTGA. Trimming cost V 4 bases and J 2 bases; bases outside gene matches: 7. There are 15 residues in the CDR3. The DNA of the CDR3 is TGTGCCAGCAGCTCGGGGGGAGGGTCTCAAGAGACCCAGTACTTC. This codes for CASSSGGGSQETQYF. The complete variable domain, with remaining parts taken from reference TRBV7-3 and TRBJ2-5, reads GAGVSQTPSNKVTEKGKYVELRCDPISGHTALYWYRQSLGQGPEFLIYFQGTGAADDSGLPNDRFFAVRPEGSVSTLKIQRTERGDSAVYLCASSSGGGSQETQYFGPGTRLLVL.

This clonotype was picked up many times. The J gene is TRBJ2-3, the V gene TRBV6-5; 12 bases fit TRBD1. The CDR3 runs 17 residues. J lost 0 bases, V lost 4 bases, and 5 bases had no gene match. Germline V gene sequence: CDR1 MNHEY, CDR2 SVGAGI. CDR3 in amino acids: CASSSPGTGGSTDTQYF. The CDR3 bases are TGTGCCAGCAGTTCACCCGGGACAGGGGGCAGCACAGATACGCAGTATTTT.

The V call is TRBV12-3 or TRBV12-4, the J call TRBJ2-1; TRBD1 is a possible D gene (6 bases). This CDR3 is 14 amino acids long. V gave up 5 bases and J gave up 3 bases, with 11 bases separating them. The CDR3 protein is CASSIKGVYNEQFF. As DNA, the CDR3 is TGTGCCAGCAGTATTAAGGGGGTCTACAATGAGCAGTTCTTC.

This clonotype occurred many times. This chain links TRBV9 with TRBJ2-7, with 9 bases identical to TRBD1. V was pared by 3 bases and J by 8 bases, with 3 bases of the junction left unmatched. The CDR3 sequence is 12 residues long. Germline assignment: CDR1 SGDLS and CDR2 YYNGEE. CDR3 protein: CASSADRGKQYF. The CDR3 nucleotides read TGTGCCAGCAGCGCCGACAGGGGGAAGCAGTACTTC.

Of note for this clonotype: This may stem from a read error, because a much larger clone lies one nucleotide away. The rearrangement links TRBV7-2 to TRBJ2-5; TRBD1 agrees at 7 bases. V shed 10 bases, J shed 7 bases, and the junction held 15 bases outside the gene matches. This CDR3 spans 14 amino acids. Germline-derived CDR1 and CDR2 are SGHTA and FQGNSA. This chain's CDR3 is CANRDRETLGTQYF. Written as DNA, the CDR3 is TGTGCCAACCGAGACAGGGAAACATTGGGGACCCAGTACTTC.

This clonotype was detected a few times. The chain is built from TRBV6-2 or TRBV6-3 and TRBJ1-2; possible D gene TRBD1, 5 bases. This CDR3 spans 14 amino acids. Germline V CDR1 and CDR2: MNHEY, SVGEGT. The CDR3 is CAVTGTSNREGYTF. For the CDR3, the DNA is TGTGCAGTGACCGGGACGTCTAACCGGGAGGGCTACACCTTC.

This chain joins TRBV12-5 and TRBJ2-3; 7 bases line up with TRBD2. V lost 1 base, J lost 6 bases, and 7 bases stayed unmatched. The CDR3 has 15 residues. Germline CDR1 is LGHNT and CDR2 is FRNRAP. The CDR3 spells CASGLATGGRDTQYF. The CDR3 DNA reads as TGTGCTAGTGGTTTGGCGACCGGGGGGAGGGATACGCAGTATTTT.

The V gene is TRBV30, the J gene TRBJ1-5; D is uncertain. Trimming removed 6 bases at V and 1 base at J, with 10 bases between. This CDR3 region has 13 residues. Per the germline V gene, CDR1 is GTSNPN and CDR2 is SVGIG (reference sequence). Written as DNA, the CDR3 is TGTGCCTGTGGACGGTCGAGCAATCAGCCCCAGCATTTT. Translating it yields CACGRSSNQPQHF.

On this clonotype: One end of the junction varies from germline; a read error may be responsible. The CDR3 DNA is TGTGCCAGCAGCGCCCGTGTAGAGGAGACCCAGGACTTC. This translates into CASSARVEETQDF. The J gene is TRBJ2-5, the V gene TRBV3-1, with unresolved D. The CDR3 is made up of 13 amino acids. The V gene's germline CDR1 is LGHDT and CDR2 YNNKEL (reference sequence).

A remark on this clonotype: A junction end diverges from the germline sequence, so it may reflect a read error. The chain has TRBV3-1 and TRBJ1-4, with D possibly matching TRBD1 (6 bases). The CDR3 spans 16 residues. CDR1 LGHDT and CDR2 YNNKEL come from the germline V gene (reference sequence). The CDR3: CASSEEGGGLGEKLFF. The CDR3 DNA reads TGTGCCAGCAGCGAAGAAGGGGGGGGGCTGGGTGAAAAACTGTTTTTT.

The table lists this clonotype with a few counts. This chain joins TRBV20-1 and TRBJ2-4, with D perhaps being TRBD1 or TRBD2 (5 bases each). The ends were cut back, 3 bases at V and 1 base at J, with 16 bases in the middle. Looked up from germline, CDR1 is DFQATT and CDR2 is SNEGSKA (reference sequence). The CDR3 sequence is 16 residues long. CDR3 sequence reads: CSASFGAVGAKNIQYF. As DNA, the CDR3 is TGCAGTGCTAGTTTCGGGGCCGTAGGCGCCAAAAACATTCAGTACTTC.